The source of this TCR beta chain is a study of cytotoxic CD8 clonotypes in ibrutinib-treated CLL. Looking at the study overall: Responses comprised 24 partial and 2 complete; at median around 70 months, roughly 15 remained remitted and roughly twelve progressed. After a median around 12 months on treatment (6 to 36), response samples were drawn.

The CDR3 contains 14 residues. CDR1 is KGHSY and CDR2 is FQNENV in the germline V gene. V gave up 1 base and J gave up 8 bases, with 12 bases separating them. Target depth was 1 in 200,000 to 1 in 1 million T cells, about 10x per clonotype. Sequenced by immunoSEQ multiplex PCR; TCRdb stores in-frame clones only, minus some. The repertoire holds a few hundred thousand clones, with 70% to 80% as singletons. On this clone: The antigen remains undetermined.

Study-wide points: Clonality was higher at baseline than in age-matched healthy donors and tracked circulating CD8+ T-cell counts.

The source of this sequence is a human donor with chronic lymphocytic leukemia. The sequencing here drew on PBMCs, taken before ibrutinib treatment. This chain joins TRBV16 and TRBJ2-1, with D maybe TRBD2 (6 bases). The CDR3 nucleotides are TGTGCCAGCAGCCAATTGGGGCGGGGCGATGAGCAGTTCTTC. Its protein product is CASSQLGRGDEQFF. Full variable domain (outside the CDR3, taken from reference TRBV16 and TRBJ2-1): GEEVAQTPKHLVRGEGQKAKLYCAPIKGHSYVFWYQQVLKNEFKFLISFQNENVFDETGMPKERFSAKCLPNSPCSLEIQATKLEDSAVYFCASSQLGRGDEQFFGPGTRLTVL.